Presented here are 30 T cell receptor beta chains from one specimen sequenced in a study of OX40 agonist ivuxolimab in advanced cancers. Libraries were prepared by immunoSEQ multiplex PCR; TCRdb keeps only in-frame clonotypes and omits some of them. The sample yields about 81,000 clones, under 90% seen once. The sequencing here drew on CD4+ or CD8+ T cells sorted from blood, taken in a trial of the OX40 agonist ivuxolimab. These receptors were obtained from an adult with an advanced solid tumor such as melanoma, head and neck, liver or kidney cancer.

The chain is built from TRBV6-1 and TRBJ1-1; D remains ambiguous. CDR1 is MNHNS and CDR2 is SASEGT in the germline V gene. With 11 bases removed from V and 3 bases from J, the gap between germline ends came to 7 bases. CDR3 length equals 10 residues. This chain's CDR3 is CASDHTEAFF. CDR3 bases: TGTGCCTCCGATCACACTGAAGCTTTCTTT.

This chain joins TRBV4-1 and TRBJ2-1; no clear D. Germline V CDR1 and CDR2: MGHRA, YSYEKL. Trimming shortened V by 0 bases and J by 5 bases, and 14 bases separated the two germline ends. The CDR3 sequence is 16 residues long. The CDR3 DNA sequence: TGCGCCAGCAGCCAAGATGGTCCGCCTTTCGACAATGAGCAGTTCTTC. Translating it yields CASSQDGPPFDNEQFF.

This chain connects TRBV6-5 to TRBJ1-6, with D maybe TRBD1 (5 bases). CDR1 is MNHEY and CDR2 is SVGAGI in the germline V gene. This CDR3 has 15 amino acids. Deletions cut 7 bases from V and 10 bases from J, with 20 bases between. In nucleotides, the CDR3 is TGTGCCAGCACTCCGCGTTTGGATGCAGGGTCACCCCTCCACTTT. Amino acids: CASTPRLDAGSPLHF.

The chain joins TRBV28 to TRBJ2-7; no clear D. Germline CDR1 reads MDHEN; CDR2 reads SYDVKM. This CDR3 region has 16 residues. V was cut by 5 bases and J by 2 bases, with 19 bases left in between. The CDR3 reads CASSAPVGNRPYEQYV. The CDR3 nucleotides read TGTGCCAGCAGTGCTCCGGTCGGCAACCGACCCTACGAGCAGTACGTC.

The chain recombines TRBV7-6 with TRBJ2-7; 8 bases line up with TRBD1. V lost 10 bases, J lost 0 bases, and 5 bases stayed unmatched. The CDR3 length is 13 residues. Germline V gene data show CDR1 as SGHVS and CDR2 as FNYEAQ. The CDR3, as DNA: TGTGCCACGAGAGACAGGGGCTCCTACGAGCAGTACTTC. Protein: CATRDRGSYEQYF.

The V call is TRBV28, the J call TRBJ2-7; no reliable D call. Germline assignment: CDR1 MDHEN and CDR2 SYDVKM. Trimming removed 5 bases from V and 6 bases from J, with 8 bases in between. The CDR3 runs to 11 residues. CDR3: CASSTATEQYV. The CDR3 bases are TGTGCCAGCAGTACGGCTACCGAGCAGTACGTC.

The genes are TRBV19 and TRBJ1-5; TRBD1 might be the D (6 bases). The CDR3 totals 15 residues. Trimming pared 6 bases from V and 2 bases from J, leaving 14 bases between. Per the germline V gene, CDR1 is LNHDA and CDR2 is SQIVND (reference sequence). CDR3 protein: CASSEIQGGNQPQHF. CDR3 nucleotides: TGTGCCAGTAGCGAAATACAGGGCGGCAATCAGCCCCAGCATTTT. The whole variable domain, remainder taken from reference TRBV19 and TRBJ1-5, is DGGITQSPKYLFRKEGQNVTLSCEQNLNHDAMYWYRQDPGQGLRLIYYSQIVNDFQKGDIAEGYSVSREKKESFPLTVTSAQKNPTAFYLCASSEIQGGNQPQHFGDGTRLSIL.

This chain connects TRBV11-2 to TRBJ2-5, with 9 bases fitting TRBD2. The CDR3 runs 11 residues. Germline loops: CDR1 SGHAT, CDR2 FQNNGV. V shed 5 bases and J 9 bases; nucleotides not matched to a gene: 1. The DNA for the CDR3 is TGTGCCAGCAGCGCGGGGGGGCCCCAGTACTTC. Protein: CASSAGGPQYF.

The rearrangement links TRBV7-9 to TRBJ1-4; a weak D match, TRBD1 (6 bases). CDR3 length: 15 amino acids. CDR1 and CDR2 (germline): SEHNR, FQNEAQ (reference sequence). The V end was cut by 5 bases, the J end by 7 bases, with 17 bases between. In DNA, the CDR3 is TGTGCCAGCAGCGATCCTTGGGGGGCCGGTGAAAAACTGTTTTTT. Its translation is CASSDPWGAGEKLFF.

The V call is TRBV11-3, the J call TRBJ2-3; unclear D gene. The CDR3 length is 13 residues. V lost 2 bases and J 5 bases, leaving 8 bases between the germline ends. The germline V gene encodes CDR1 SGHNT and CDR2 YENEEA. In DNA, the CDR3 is TGTGCCAGCAGCTTAATGAGGAAAGATACGCAGTATTTT. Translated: CASSLMRKDTQYF.

The CDR3 DNA reads as TGTGCCAGCAGCGAGGGGGCTTTCGACTACGAGCAGTACTTC. Its protein is CASSEGAFDYEQYF. V usage is TRBV7-2 and J usage is TRBJ2-7; 7 bases line up with TRBD1. Trimming cost V 5 bases and J 3 bases; bases outside gene matches: 7. Germline V CDR1 and CDR2: SGHTA, FQGNSA. The CDR3 covers 14 residues.

CDR3 loop: CASGTSGSTDTQYF. CDR3 in DNA: TGTGCCAGCGGGACTAGCGGATCCACAGATACGCAGTATTTT. The chain joins TRBV28 to TRBJ2-3; 11 bases fit TRBD2. The CDR3 is made up of 14 amino acids. Germline CDR1 and CDR2: MDHEN and SYDVKM. V gave up 8 bases and J gave up 2 bases; unmatched junction bases: 3.

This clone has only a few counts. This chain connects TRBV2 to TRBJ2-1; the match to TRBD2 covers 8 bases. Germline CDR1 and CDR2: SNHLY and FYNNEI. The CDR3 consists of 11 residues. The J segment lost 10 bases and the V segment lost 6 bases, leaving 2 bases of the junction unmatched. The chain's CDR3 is CASRASGEQFF. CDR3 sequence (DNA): TGTGCCAGCAGGGCTAGCGGGGAGCAGTTCTTC.

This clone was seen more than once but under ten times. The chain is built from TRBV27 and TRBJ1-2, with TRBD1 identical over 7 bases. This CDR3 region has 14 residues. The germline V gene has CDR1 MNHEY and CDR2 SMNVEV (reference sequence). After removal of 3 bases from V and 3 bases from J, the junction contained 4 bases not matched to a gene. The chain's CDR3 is CASSFNRGDYGYTF. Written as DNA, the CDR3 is TGTGCCAGCAGTTTCAACAGGGGTGACTATGGCTACACCTTC.

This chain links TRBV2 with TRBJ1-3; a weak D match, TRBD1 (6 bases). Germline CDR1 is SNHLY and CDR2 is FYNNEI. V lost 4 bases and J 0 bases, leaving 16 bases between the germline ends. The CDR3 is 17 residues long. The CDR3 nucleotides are TGTGCCAGCAGTGTCTCAACTCAGGGGAGCTCTGGAAACACCATATATTTT. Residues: CASSVSTQGSSGNTIYF.

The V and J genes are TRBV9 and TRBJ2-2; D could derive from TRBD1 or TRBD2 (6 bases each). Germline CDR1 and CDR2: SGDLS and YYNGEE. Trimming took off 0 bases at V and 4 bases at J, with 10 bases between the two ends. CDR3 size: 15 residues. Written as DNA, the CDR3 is TGTGCCAGCAGCGTAGAATGGGGGGCCACCGGGGAGCTGTTTTTT. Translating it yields CASSVEWGATGELFF.

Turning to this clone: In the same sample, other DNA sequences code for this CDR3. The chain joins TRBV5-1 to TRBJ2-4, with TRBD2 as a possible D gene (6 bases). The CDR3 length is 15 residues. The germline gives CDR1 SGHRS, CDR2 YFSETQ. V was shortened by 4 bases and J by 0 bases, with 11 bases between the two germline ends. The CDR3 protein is CASSPGGAAKNIQYF. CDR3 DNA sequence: TGCGCCAGCAGCCCCGGAGGGGCAGCCAAAAACATTCAGTACTTC.

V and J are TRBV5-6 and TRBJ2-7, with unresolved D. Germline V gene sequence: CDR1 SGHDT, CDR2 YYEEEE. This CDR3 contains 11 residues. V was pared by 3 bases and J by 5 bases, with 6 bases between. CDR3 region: CASSYENEQYV. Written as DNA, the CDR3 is TGTGCCAGCAGCTACGAAAACGAGCAGTACGTC.

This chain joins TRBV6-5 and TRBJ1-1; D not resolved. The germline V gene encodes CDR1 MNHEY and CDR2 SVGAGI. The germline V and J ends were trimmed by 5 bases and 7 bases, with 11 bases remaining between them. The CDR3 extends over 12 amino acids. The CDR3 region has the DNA TGTGCCAGCAGTGACGGACGGATTGAAGCTTTCTTT. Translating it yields CASSDGRIEAFF.

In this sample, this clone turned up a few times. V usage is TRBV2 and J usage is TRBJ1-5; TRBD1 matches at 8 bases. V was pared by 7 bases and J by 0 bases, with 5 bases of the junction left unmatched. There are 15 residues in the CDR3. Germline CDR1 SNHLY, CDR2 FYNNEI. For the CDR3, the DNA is TGTGCCAGCAATTTACAGGGGGGTAGCAATCAGCCCCAGCATTTT. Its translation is CASNLQGGSNQPQHF.

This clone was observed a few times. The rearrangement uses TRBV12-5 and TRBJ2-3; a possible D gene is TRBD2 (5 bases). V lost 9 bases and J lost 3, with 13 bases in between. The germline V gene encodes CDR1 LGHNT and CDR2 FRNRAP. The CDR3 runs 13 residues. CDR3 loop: CASGPPGTDTQYF. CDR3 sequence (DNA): TGTGCTAGCGGACCTCCGGGGACAGATACGCAGTATTTT.

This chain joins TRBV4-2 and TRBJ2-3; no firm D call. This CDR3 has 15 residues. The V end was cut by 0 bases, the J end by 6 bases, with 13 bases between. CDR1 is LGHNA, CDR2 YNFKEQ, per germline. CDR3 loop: CASSQDRSVSDTQYF. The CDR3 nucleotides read TGTGCCAGCAGCCAAGATAGGAGCGTCTCGGATACGCAGTATTTT.

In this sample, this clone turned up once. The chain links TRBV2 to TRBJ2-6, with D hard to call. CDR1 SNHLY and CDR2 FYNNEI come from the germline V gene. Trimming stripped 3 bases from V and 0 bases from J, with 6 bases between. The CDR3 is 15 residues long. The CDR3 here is CASSDGFSGANVLTF. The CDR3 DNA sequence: TGTGCCAGCAGTGACGGATTCTCTGGGGCCAACGTCCTGACTTTC.

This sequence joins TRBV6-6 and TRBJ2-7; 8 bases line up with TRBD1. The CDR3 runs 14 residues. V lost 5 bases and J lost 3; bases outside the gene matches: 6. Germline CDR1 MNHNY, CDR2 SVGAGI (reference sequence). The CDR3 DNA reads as TGTGCCAGCAGTAGCCGGGACAGGCTCTACGAGCAGTACTTC. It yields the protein CASSSRDRLYEQYF.

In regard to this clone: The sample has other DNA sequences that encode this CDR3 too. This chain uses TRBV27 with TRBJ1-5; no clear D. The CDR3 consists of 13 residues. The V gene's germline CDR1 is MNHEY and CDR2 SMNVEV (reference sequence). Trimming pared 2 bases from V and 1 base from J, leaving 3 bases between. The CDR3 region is CASSLGSNQPQHF. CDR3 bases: TGTGCCAGCAGTTTAGGGAGCAATCAGCCCCAGCATTTT.

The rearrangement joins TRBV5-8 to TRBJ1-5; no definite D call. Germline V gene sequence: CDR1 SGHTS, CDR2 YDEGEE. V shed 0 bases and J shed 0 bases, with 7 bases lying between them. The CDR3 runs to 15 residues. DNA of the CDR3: TGTGCCAGCAGCTTGGGACGGCATAGCAATCAGCCCCAGCATTTT. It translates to CASSLGRHSNQPQHF.

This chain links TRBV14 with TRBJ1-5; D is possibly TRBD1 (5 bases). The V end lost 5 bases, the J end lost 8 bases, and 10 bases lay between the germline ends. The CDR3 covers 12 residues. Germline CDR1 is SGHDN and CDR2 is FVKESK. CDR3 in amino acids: CASSRGREPQHF. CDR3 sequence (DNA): TGTGCCAGCAGCAGGGGAAGGGAGCCCCAGCATTTT.

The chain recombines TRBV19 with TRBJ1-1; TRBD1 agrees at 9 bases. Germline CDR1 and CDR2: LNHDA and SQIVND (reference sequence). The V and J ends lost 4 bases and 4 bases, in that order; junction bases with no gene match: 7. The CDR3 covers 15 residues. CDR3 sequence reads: CASSTWTGDGTEAFF. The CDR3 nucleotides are TGTGCCAGTAGTACGTGGACAGGGGACGGCACTGAAGCTTTCTTT.

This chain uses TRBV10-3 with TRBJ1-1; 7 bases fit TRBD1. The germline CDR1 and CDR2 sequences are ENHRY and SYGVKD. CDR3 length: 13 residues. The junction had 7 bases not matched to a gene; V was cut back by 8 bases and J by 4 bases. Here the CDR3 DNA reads TGTGCCATCGCCGGGACAGTTCGCACTGAAGCTTTCTTT. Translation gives CAIAGTVRTEAFF.

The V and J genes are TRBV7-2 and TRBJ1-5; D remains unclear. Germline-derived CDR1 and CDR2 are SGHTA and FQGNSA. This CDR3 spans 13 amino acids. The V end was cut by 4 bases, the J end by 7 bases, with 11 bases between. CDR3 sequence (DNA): TGTGCCAGCAGCTCGGACTTTAGGCAGCCCCAGCATTTT. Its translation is CASSSDFRQPQHF.